These 25 T cell receptor beta chains originate from one sample sequenced in a study of T cells in Graves' hyperthyroidism and ophthalmopathy. The CDR3 regions of TCR beta were amplified from RNA transcripts. HTBI primers were used for first-round RT-PCR of the TCR CDR3. TCRdb itself ran the multiplex PCR reads through MiXCR, one entry per CDR3 protein. The sample contains about 600,000 distinct CDR3 sequences, 16% of which appear only once. The sequenced material came from blood. Source of these receptors: a woman aged 40-49 years with Graves' ophthalmopathy.

This clonotype was picked up many times. The chain joins TRBV6-1 to TRBJ1-5; a weak D match, TRBD1 (5 bases). With 4 bases removed from V and 0 bases from J, the gap between germline ends came to 7 bases. The CDR3 is made up of 14 amino acids. Germline values: CDR1 MNHNS, CDR2 SASEGT. The DNA of the CDR3 is TGTGCCAGCAGTGGACAGATTAGCAATCAGCCCCAGCATTTT. This codes for CASSGQISNQPQHF.

This clonotype occurred a few times. The V call is TRBV3-1, the J call TRBJ1-6; D is unresolved. The V gene's germline CDR1 is LGHDT and CDR2 YNNKEL (reference sequence). V lost 2 bases to trimming and J lost 9 bases, with 17 bases between them. The length of the CDR3 is 16 residues. Written as DNA, the CDR3 is TGTGCCAGCAGCCAAACAGCCCGGGGATTAGGTTCACCCCTCCACTTT. Residues: CASSQTARGLGSPLHF.

This clonotype was seen a handful of times. The rearrangement uses TRBV9 and TRBJ2-2, with TRBD1 as a possible D gene (7 bases). V shed 5 bases and J shed 4 bases, with 21 bases lying between them. CDR1 SGDLS and CDR2 YYNGEE come from the germline V gene. This CDR3 has 17 amino acids. The CDR3 spells CASSLLAGTASTGELFF. In DNA form, the CDR3 reads TGTGCCAGCAGTCTACTAGCCGGGACAGCAAGCACCGGGGAGCTGTTTTTT.

In its sample, this clonotype was seen many times. This sequence joins TRBV7-2 and TRBJ2-3; 10 bases are shared with TRBD2. Trimming at V came to 5 bases and at J to 4 bases, leaving 6 bases not matched to a gene. Germline V gene lookup returns CDR1 SGHTA and CDR2 FQGNSA. The CDR3 consists of 15 residues. This chain's CDR3 is CASSVKSGRADTQYF. In DNA form, the CDR3 reads TGTGCCAGCAGCGTAAAGAGCGGGAGGGCAGATACGCAGTATTTT. Supplemented by reference TRBV7-2 and TRBJ2-3, the full variable domain reads GAGVSQSPSNKVTEKGKDVELRCDPISGHTALYWYRQSLGQGLEFLIYFQGNSAPDKSGLPSDRFSAERTGGSVSTLTIQRTQQEDSAVYLCASSVKSGRADTQYFGPGTRLTVL.

This clonotype occurred many times. The rearrangement joins TRBV11-2 to TRBJ2-5; 11 bases are shared with TRBD2. The junction had 5 bases not matched to a gene; V was cut back by 6 bases and J by 5 bases. The CDR3 sequence is 14 residues long. CDR1 is SGHAT, CDR2 FQNNGV, per germline. Here the CDR3 reads CASRPTSGIETQYF. In DNA form, the CDR3 reads TGTGCCAGCAGGCCGACTAGCGGGATTGAGACCCAGTACTTC.

DNA of the CDR3: TGTGCCAGTCGCCAAGCGCCAGGGGGCGGCCAAGAGACCCAGTACTTC. Amino acids: CASRQAPGGGQETQYF. The chain has TRBV19 and TRBJ2-5, with 8 bases fitting TRBD1. CDR3 length equals 16 residues. V dropped 8 bases and J dropped 1; count of bases not matched to a gene: 12. CDR1 LNHDA and CDR2 SQIVND come from the germline V gene (reference sequence).

The J gene is TRBJ1-2, the V gene TRBV12-3 or TRBV12-4; TRBD1 is a possible D gene (5 bases). This CDR3 contains 14 residues. V shed 2 bases and J shed 6 bases, with 13 bases lying between them. CDR3 sequence reads: CASSLLGEGNGYTF. CDR3 DNA sequence: TGTGCCAGCAGTTTATTAGGGGAAGGAAATGGCTACACCTTC.

V usage is TRBV20-1 and J usage is TRBJ2-7, with 9 bases matching TRBD2. The CDR3 consists of 13 residues. From germline, CDR1 is DFQATT and CDR2 SNEGSKA (reference sequence). Trimming removed 5 bases from V and 7 bases from J; junction bases left unmatched: 9. CDR3 loop: CSAFLAGRGEQYF. CDR3 DNA: TGCAGTGCTTTCCTAGCGGGGAGAGGGGAGCAGTACTTC.

The chain is built from TRBV28 and TRBJ1-6, with D possibly being TRBD1 (6 bases). V lost 11 bases to trimming and J lost 2 bases, with 13 bases between them. Germline-derived CDR1 and CDR2 are MDHEN and SYDVKM. CDR3 length equals 14 residues. Here the CDR3 reads CASGGATYNSPLHF. The CDR3 DNA is TGTGCCTCCGGGGGGGCTACCTATAATTCACCCCTCCACTTT.

The sample holds many counts of this clonotype. The rearrangement uses TRBV5-1 and TRBJ1-5; TRBD1 aligns across 10 bases. The CDR3 is 16 residues long. J gave up 2 bases and V 0 bases, and 2 bases lay outside the gene matches. Germline loops: CDR1 SGHRS, CDR2 YFSETQ. DNA for the CDR3: TGCGCCAGCAGCTTGGGGACAGGGGGAGGCAATCAGCCCCAGCATTTT. Translated, it gives CASSLGTGGGNQPQHF.

About this clonotype: A much larger clone lies a single base off, so this may be a read error. The chain employs TRBV20-1 and TRBJ2-1; 15 bases align to TRBD2. V dropped 6 bases and J dropped 10; count of bases not matched to a gene: 7. The CDR3 consists of 14 residues. Germline CDR1 reads DFQATT; CDR2 reads SNEGSKA (reference sequence). CDR3: CSARLGLAGGEQFF. The CDR3 DNA is TGCAGTGCCAGGCTGGGACTAGCGGGGGGCGAGCAGTTCTTC.

The chain couples TRBV7-3 to TRBJ2-7; 13 bases are shared with TRBD2. Germline V gives CDR1 SGHTA, CDR2 FQGTGA. The CDR3 runs 15 residues. Trimming cost V 5 bases and J 2 bases; bases outside gene matches: 3. The DNA of the CDR3 is TGTGCCAGCAGCCTACTAGCGGGAGGGACCTACGAGCAGTACTTC. This sequence encodes CASSLLAGGTYEQYF.

The V and J genes are TRBV20-1 and TRBJ2-7; 14 bases agree with TRBD2. V lost 6 bases to trimming and J lost 0 bases; unmatched junction nucleotides: 7. The CDR3 covers 16 residues. CDR1 is DFQATT, CDR2 SNEGSKA, per germline (reference sequence). This chain's CDR3 is CSARGGTSGSSYEQYF. CDR3 DNA sequence: TGCAGTGCCCGAGGCGGGACTAGCGGGAGCTCCTACGAGCAGTACTTC.

The V gene is TRBV28, the J gene TRBJ2-3; TRBD1 or TRBD2 may be the D gene (7 bases each). Germline CDR1 and CDR2: MDHEN and SYDVKM. V gave up 7 bases and J gave up 1 base, with 15 bases separating them. The CDR3 length is 15 residues. The CDR3 sequence: CASTPGGGGTDTQYF. In DNA form, the CDR3 reads TGTGCCAGCACCCCAGGGGGGGGGGGCACAGATACGCAGTATTTT.

This clonotype was observed many times. This sequence joins TRBV2 and TRBJ2-2; 12 positions agree with TRBD2. From germline, CDR1 is SNHLY and CDR2 FYNNEI. The ends lost 5 bases at V and 3 bases at J; junction bases unmatched: 4. The CDR3 runs 16 residues. The CDR3 region has the DNA TGTGCCAGCAGTCTAGCGGGAGGGCCTTACACCGGGGAGCTGTTTTTT. Translating gives CASSLAGGPYTGELFF.

CDR3 in amino acids: CATSRDEVARLQDIQYF. The CDR3 nucleotides are TGTGCCACCAGCAGAGATGAGGTAGCCAGGCTCCAAGACATTCAGTACTTC. The chain recombines TRBV15 with TRBJ2-4; D is uncertain. The CDR3 spans 17 residues. CDR1 and CDR2 (germline): LNHNV, YYDKDF (reference sequence). Trimming stripped 0 bases from V and 8 bases from J, with 20 bases between.

This clonotype was seen repeatedly, ten times or more. The junction departs from the called germline gene at one end, perhaps through a read error. The V gene is TRBV7-7, the J gene TRBJ2-3; the D gene is possibly TRBD2 (5 bases). Germline CDR1 reads SSHAT; CDR2 reads FNYEAQ (reference sequence). CDR3 size: 14 residues. As DNA, the CDR3 is TGTGCTAGCAGCCCCGGACTGGACACAGATACGCAGTATTTT. This sequence encodes CASSPGLDTDTQYF.

The chain links TRBV3-1 to TRBJ1-1; 11 bases map to TRBD1. Germline CDR1 and CDR2: LGHDT and YNNKEL (reference sequence). The junction had 12 bases not matched to a gene; V was cut back by 6 bases and J by 6 bases. The CDR3 totals 16 residues. In DNA, the CDR3 is TGTGCCAGCAGACGATGGGACAGGGGGGAAGGCTCTGAAGCTTTCTTT. Translated, it gives CASRRWDRGEGSEAFF.

This clonotype appeared many times. V gene TRBV6-1 combines with J gene TRBJ1-1, with D possibly matching TRBD1 (5 bases). The CDR3 extends over 14 amino acids. The germline V gene encodes CDR1 MNHNS and CDR2 SASEGT. The ends were cut back, 7 bases at V and 6 bases at J, with 18 bases in the middle. The CDR3 loop is CASTHGSGGSEAFF. The CDR3 region has the DNA TGTGCCAGCACCCACGGATCCGGGGGATCTGAAGCTTTCTTT.

This clonotype has at least ten counts. The CDR3 reads CASSLVSGREDTQYF. Written as DNA, the CDR3 is TGTGCCAGCAGCTTAGTTAGCGGGAGGGAAGATACGCAGTATTTT. J is TRBJ2-3 and V is TRBV7-8; 11 positions match TRBD2. The trim removed 1 base at V and 5 bases at J, leaving 2 bases unmatched. There are 15 residues in the CDR3. Germline values: CDR1 SGHVS, CDR2 FQNEAQ.

Comment on this clonotype: This sequence may be a read error, since a much larger clone differs from it by one base. The chain is built from TRBV28 and TRBJ1-1; maybe TRBD1 (6 bases). V was shortened by 10 bases and J by 1 base, with 13 bases between the two germline ends. The CDR3 extends over 13 amino acids. Germline V lookup: CDR1 MDHEN, CDR2 SYDVKM. CDR3 coding DNA: TGTGCCACTGGGCAGGGGTCGAACACTGAAGCTTTCTTT. It is translated as CATGQGSNTEAFF.

This clonotype was detected ten times or more. The V gene is TRBV20-1, the J gene TRBJ2-7; D remains ambiguous. The CDR3 length is 15 residues. Germline V lookup: CDR1 DFQATT, CDR2 SNEGSKA (reference sequence). V lost 1 base to trimming and J lost 3 bases, with 16 bases between them. CDR3 sequence reads: CSARGGITHHYEQYF. Here the CDR3 DNA reads TGCAGTGCTAGAGGCGGTATTACACACCACTACGAGCAGTACTTC.

Only one count was recorded for this clonotype. The V and J genes are TRBV20-1 and TRBJ1-1; D gene ambiguous. The CDR3 covers 14 residues. V was trimmed by 0 bases and J by 1 base, leaving 9 bases between them. CDR1 and CDR2 (germline): DFQATT, SNEGSKA (reference sequence). CDR3 sequence reads: CSARDPPENTEAFF. CDR3 DNA sequence: TGCAGTGCTAGAGATCCCCCTGAGAACACTGAAGCTTTCTTT.

The chain combines TRBV29-1 with TRBJ2-5; D might be TRBD2 (6 bases). Germline V gives CDR1 SQVTM, CDR2 ANQGSEA. Trimming removed 6 bases from V and 7 bases from J, with 18 bases in between. The length of the CDR3 is 13 residues. CDR3 amino acids: CSVAEPGEGTQYF. CDR3 coding DNA: TGCAGCGTCGCCGAACCGGGAGAAGGGACCCAGTACTTC. Looking up the rest from reference TRBV29-1 and TRBJ2-5 gives the full variable domain: SAVISQKPSRDICQRGTSLTIQCQVDSQVTMMFWYRQQPGQSLTLIATANQGSEATYESGFVIDKFPISRPNLTFSTLTVSNMSPEDSSIYLCSVAEPGEGTQYFGPGTRLLVL.

This clonotype was seen more than once but under ten times. One junction end does not reproduce the germline sequence, and a read error may be involved. The chain links TRBV2 to TRBJ1-1; possible D gene TRBD1, 6 bases. The CDR3 is 15 residues long. Germline values: CDR1 SNHLY, CDR2 FYNNEI. The CDR3 DNA is TGTGCCAGCAGTGCTAGGGGGACGGGGAACACTGGAGCTTTCTTT. Translating it yields CASSARGTGNTGAFF.